The sequence of this T cell receptor beta chain was determined in a study of T cell responses to AZD1222 COVID-19 vaccine. The study, taken as a whole, reports: Only a handful of AZD1222 recipients, five to seven in all, had baseline seropositivity. Donors were largely white British and mainly female; clonal diversity was possibly underestimated.

The table came from immunoSEQ multiplex PCR; TCRdb's copy has only in-frame clones and leaves some out. Altogether just under 20,000 clones are present, more than 70% being singletons, with the ten largest covering about 15%. V lost 6 bases and J lost 4; bases outside the gene matches: 5. Germline loops: CDR1 SNHLY, CDR2 FYNNEI. This CDR3 region has 14 residues. This clone was seen only once. The antigen is unknown. Pooled samples include second doses given at about 4 or 12 weeks. The sample was peripheral blood, taken 28 days after the second AZD1222 dose. The sequence derives from an adult who received the AZD1222 COVID-19 vaccine. This chain uses TRBV2 with TRBJ2-2; 7 bases agree with TRBD2. The CDR3 DNA reads TGTGCCAGCAGAAGACTAGCTCTCACCGGGGAGCTGTTTTTT. As protein: CASRRLALTGELFF.